Following are 29 T cell receptor beta chains from one sample sequenced in a study of cytomegalovirus exposure and HLA in healthy donors. Method: immunoSEQ multiplex PCR; TCRdb's copy keeps in-frame clones and lacks some. The sample has roughly 310,000 clones; roughly 90% are singletons. The sequenced sample consisted of PBMCs. These receptors all stem from a man aged 25-40 years in good health and CMV-seronegative.

This clone showed up just once. The chain links TRBV5-1 to TRBJ2-1; no clear D. The germline CDR1 and CDR2 sequences are SGHRS and YFSETQ. The CDR3 runs 14 residues. This chain's CDR3 is CSQPGERHNNEQFF. The CDR3 DNA is TGCTCTCAGCCCGGTGAGCGCCACAACAATGAGCAGTTCTTC.

This sequence joins TRBV16 and TRBJ1-5, with 9 bases that match TRBD1. V dropped 2 bases and J dropped 8; count of bases not matched to a gene: 7. The CDR3 length is 15 residues. CDR1 and CDR2 (germline): KGHSY, FQNENV. The CDR3 coding sequence is TGTGCCAGCAGCCAAACCTTGACAGGGGGGGAGCCCCAGCATTTT. Its translation is CASSQTLTGGEPQHF. Complete variable domain (other parts from reference TRBV16 and TRBJ1-5): GEEVAQTPKHLVRGEGQKAKLYCAPIKGHSYVFWYQQVLKNEFKFLISFQNENVFDETGMPKERFSAKCLPNSPCSLEIQATKLEDSAVYFCASSQTLTGGEPQHFGDGTRLSIL.

V usage is TRBV5-6 and J usage is TRBJ2-1, with 10 bases identical to TRBD1. This CDR3 is built from 15 residues. Germline V gene lookup returns CDR1 SGHDT and CDR2 YYEEEE. V shed 3 bases and J 5 bases; nucleotides not matched to a gene: 5. In DNA, the CDR3 is TGTGCCAGCAGCTGGGGGACAGGGGATAACAATGAGCAGTTCTTC. Translating gives CASSWGTGDNNEQFF.

V and J are TRBV5-4 and TRBJ2-3; a weak D match, TRBD1 (6 bases). CDR3 length: 16 amino acids. Germline loops: CDR1 SGHNT, CDR2 YYREEE (reference sequence). Trimming removed 4 bases at V and 2 bases at J, with 17 bases between. This CDR3 is CASSPKAGGPTDTQYF. The CDR3 DNA is TGTGCCAGCAGCCCAAAGGCTGGGGGCCCCACAGATACGCAGTATTTT.

This chain joins TRBV5-8 and TRBJ2-1; D possibly corresponds to TRBD2 (6 bases). This CDR3 region has 15 residues. The V and J ends lost 2 bases and 0 bases respectively, with 9 bases between them. Per the germline V gene, CDR1 is SGHTS and CDR2 is YDEGEE. The CDR3 protein is CASSLSGDSYNEQFF. Written as DNA, the CDR3 is TGTGCCAGCAGCTTATCGGGGGACTCCTACAATGAGCAGTTCTTC.

This chain uses TRBV27 with TRBJ2-7; 7 bases map to TRBD1. The germline V gene has CDR1 MNHEY and CDR2 SMNVEV (reference sequence). The CDR3 has 16 residues. Losses at the gene ends were 2 bases for V and 1 base for J; bases not matched to a gene: 8. CDR3 nucleotides: TGTGCCAGCAGTTTAGATCGCGACAGGGTATCCTACGAGCAGTACTTC. Amino acids: CASSLDRDRVSYEQYF.

V usage is TRBV10-2 and J usage is TRBJ2-2; D is possibly TRBD1 (5 bases). V lost 11 bases to trimming and J lost 4 bases, with 17 bases between them. This CDR3 region has 14 residues. Germline V CDR1 and CDR2: WSHSY, SAAADI. CDR3 nucleotide sequence: TGCGCCGCATGGGGTGGGCAGGGCACCGGGGAGCTGTTTTTT. Translation: CAAWGGQGTGELFF.

The DNA of the CDR3 is TGTGCCAGCAGCTTTCACCCGGCGGAGAACACTGAAGCTTTCTTT. Its translation is CASSFHPAENTEAFF. The chain has TRBV11-2 and TRBJ1-1; D uncertain. V was pared by 3 bases and J by 1 base, with 12 bases between. The germline gives CDR1 SGHAT, CDR2 FQNNGV. The CDR3 has 15 amino acids.

This clone was seen more than once but under ten times. V usage is TRBV4-3 and J usage is TRBJ1-2, with 7 positions matching TRBD1. The CDR3 runs 16 residues. Looked up from germline, CDR1 is LGHNA and CDR2 is YSLEER. J was trimmed by 7 bases and V by 6 bases; bases with no gene match: 17. The CDR3 spells CASRQTAIGTVGGYTF. The CDR3 DNA reads TGCGCCAGCAGGCAGACCGCGATAGGGACAGTCGGTGGCTACACCTTC.

The V call is TRBV4-1, the J call TRBJ2-5, with 7 nucleotides matching TRBD1. The CDR3 has 16 amino acids. V shed 1 base, J shed 9 bases, and the junction held 14 bases outside the gene matches. CDR1 MGHRA and CDR2 YSYEKL come from the germline V gene. The CDR3 spells CASSQATGTAVVAQYF. In DNA form, the CDR3 reads TGCGCCAGCAGCCAAGCCACCGGGACAGCCGTAGTGGCCCAGTACTTC.

The chain joins TRBV5-4 to TRBJ1-2, with TRBD1 matching 8 bases. Trimming took 3 bases from V and 5 from J; bases not matched to a gene: 9. This CDR3 spans 15 amino acids. Germline CDR1 is SGHNT and CDR2 is YYREEE (reference sequence). CDR3 sequence (DNA): TGTGCCAGCAGCTCGTTAGGGACAGGCGGTTATGGCTACACCTTC. This translates into CASSSLGTGGYGYTF.

The chain uses TRBV29-1 and TRBJ2-1; 8 bases agree with TRBD1. The germline gives CDR1 SQVTM, CDR2 ANQGSEA. The trim removed 1 base at V and 6 bases at J, leaving 8 bases unmatched. This CDR3 spans 15 amino acids. The CDR3 DNA follows: TGCAGCGTTGAAGGGGTGCAGGGGGCTTTCAATGAGCAGTTCTTC. It encodes CSVEGVQGAFNEQFF.

The V and J genes are TRBV10-3 and TRBJ2-1; the D is unclear. V was trimmed by 5 bases and J by 3 bases, leaving 5 bases between them. The V gene's germline CDR1 is ENHRY and CDR2 SYGVKD. The CDR3 has 12 residues. CDR3 sequence: CAISPDYNEQFF. In nucleotides, the CDR3 is TGTGCCATCAGTCCAGACTACAATGAGCAGTTCTTC.

A remark on this clone: The same CDR3 is also encoded by other DNA sequences in this sample. V is TRBV6-6 and J is TRBJ1-4, with D tentatively TRBD1 (5 bases). CDR3 size: 14 residues. V gave up 0 bases and J gave up 4 bases, with 6 bases separating them. Looked up from germline, CDR1 is MNHNY and CDR2 is SVGAGI (reference sequence). The CDR3 loop reads CASSYSGVNEKLFF. The CDR3 DNA is TGTGCCAGCAGTTACTCAGGGGTTAATGAAAAACTGTTTTTT.

CDR3 sequence reads: CASSQGTFFDRAGELFF. Here the CDR3 DNA reads TGCGCCAGCAGCCAAGGAACATTCTTCGACAGAGCCGGGGAGCTGTTTTTT. The chain couples TRBV4-1 to TRBJ2-2; D possibly corresponds to TRBD1 (5 bases). Germline loops: CDR1 MGHRA, CDR2 YSYEKL. The CDR3 has 17 residues. V was trimmed by 1 base and J by 6 bases, leaving 18 bases between them.

The chain recombines TRBV29-1 with TRBJ1-4; 8 bases agree with TRBD1. Germline V gene data show CDR1 as SQVTM and CDR2 as ANQGSEA. The junction had 13 bases not matched to a gene; V was cut back by 4 bases and J by 6 bases. This CDR3 is built from 16 residues. This CDR3 reads CSVAGRGREFHEKLFF. CDR3 coding DNA: TGCAGCGTTGCAGGCAGGGGGCGCGAATTTCATGAAAAACTGTTTTTT.

V gene TRBV7-9 combines with J gene TRBJ2-5; TRBD2 matches 13 bases. This CDR3 has 17 amino acids. Losses at the gene ends were 3 bases for V and 0 bases for J; bases not matched to a gene: 4. CDR1 is SEHNR, CDR2 FQNEAQ, per germline (reference sequence). The CDR3 DNA reads TGTGCCAGCAGCTTTGGACTAGCGGGAGAGTACCAAGAGACCCAGTACTTC. Translated, it gives CASSFGLAGEYQETQYF.

This clone has just one count. The V gene is TRBV4-1, the J gene TRBJ1-6; D perhaps matches TRBD1 (6 bases). Trimming removed 2 bases at V and 7 bases at J, with 18 bases between. Germline values: CDR1 MGHRA, CDR2 YSYEKL. This CDR3 region has 17 residues. CDR3 DNA: TGCGCCAGCAGCCAACTACAGGGAGCGGGGCTCAATTCACCCCTCCACTTT. Its translation is CASSQLQGAGLNSPLHF.

V gene TRBV18 combines with J gene TRBJ2-5, with 8 bases aligning to TRBD1. Germline values: CDR1 KGHSH, CDR2 LQKENI. The CDR3 consists of 14 residues. V lost 4 bases, J lost 5 bases, and 6 bases stayed unmatched. The CDR3 loop reads CASSLDRVGETQYF. The CDR3 coding sequence is TGTGCCAGCTCACTGGACAGGGTCGGCGAGACCCAGTACTTC.

V usage is TRBV9 and J usage is TRBJ2-6, with 7 bases fitting TRBD1. Germline CDR1 SGDLS, CDR2 YYNGEE. The J segment lost 0 bases and the V segment lost 4 bases, leaving 13 bases of the junction unmatched. This CDR3 region has 19 residues. Here the CDR3 reads CASSFRDRTGISGANVLTF. The CDR3 bases are TGTGCCAGCAGCTTCCGGGACAGAACTGGCATCTCTGGGGCCAACGTCCTGACTTTC.

This chain joins TRBV5-4 and TRBJ1-2, with TRBD1 identical over 8 bases. The CDR3 consists of 14 residues. CDR1 is SGHNT, CDR2 YYREEE, per germline (reference sequence). V shed 2 bases, J shed 8 bases, and the junction held 8 bases outside the gene matches. The DNA for the CDR3 is TGTGCCAGCAGCTTAGACAGGGGCTCGAGAGGCTACACCTTC. Its translation is CASSLDRGSRGYTF.

The rearrangement links TRBV7-9 to TRBJ2-3; 9 bases map to TRBD2. The germline CDR1 and CDR2 sequences are SEHNR and FQNEAQ (reference sequence). The V segment lost 2 bases and the J segment 2 bases; nucleotides outside the gene matches: 5. This CDR3 region has 16 residues. This CDR3 is CASSLRLAGYTDTQYF. The CDR3 DNA reads TGTGCCAGCAGCTTAAGGCTAGCGGGGTACACAGATACGCAGTATTTT.

This clone has a single count. This chain links TRBV7-2 with TRBJ1-2; D not certain. Germline V CDR1 and CDR2: SGHTA, FQGNSA. This CDR3 comprises 15 residues. V was shortened by 6 bases and J by 7 bases, with 21 bases between the two germline ends. In DNA form, the CDR3 reads TGTGCCAGCAGTTTTCGTCCGGGTCTCGAGTCTGGCTACACCTTC. This translates into CASSFRPGLESGYTF.

Here the CDR3 reads CAISEISEGNYGYTF. DNA of the CDR3: TGTGCCATCAGTGAGATTTCCGAGGGAAACTATGGCTACACCTTC. The gene calls are TRBV10-3 and TRBJ1-2; unclear D gene. CDR1 ENHRY and CDR2 SYGVKD come from the germline V gene. This CDR3 contains 15 residues. Trimming took off 2 bases at V and 2 bases at J, with 12 bases between the two ends.

J is TRBJ2-1 and V is TRBV27; 7 positions agree with TRBD1. The CDR3 runs 16 residues. CDR1 is MNHEY and CDR2 is SMNVEV in the germline V gene (reference sequence). J was trimmed by 2 bases and V by 5 bases; bases with no gene match: 9. CDR3 bases: TGTGCCAGCAGTAGATACCGGGACAGAACCTACAATGAGCAGTTCTTC. This translates into CASSRYRDRTYNEQFF.

V is TRBV7-2 and J is TRBJ2-3; 10 nucleotides agree with TRBD1. The CDR3 covers 15 residues. Per the germline V gene, CDR1 is SGHTA and CDR2 is FQGNSA. Trimming took 7 bases from V and 6 from J; bases not matched to a gene: 10. CDR3 amino acids: CASTFGGQGTDTQYF. CDR3 nucleotide sequence: TGTGCCAGCACCTTTGGGGGACAGGGGACCGATACGCAGTATTTT.

This rearrangement joins TRBV6-1 to TRBJ2-1; TRBD2 matches at 7 bases. With 0 bases clipped from V and 3 bases from J, the junction kept 5 bases outside the gene matches. CDR1 and CDR2 (germline): MNHNS, SASEGT. The length of the CDR3 is 16 residues. In DNA form, the CDR3 reads TGTGCCAGCAGTGAAGCCAGGCGGGAGCACTACAATGAGCAGTTCTTC. Amino acid sequence: CASSEARREHYNEQFF.

CDR3 nucleotide sequence: TGTGCCAGTAGTATAAAAAGCGGGGGATCCGCCTACGAGCAGTACTTC. Translating gives CASSIKSGGSAYEQYF. V gene TRBV19 combines with J gene TRBJ2-7; TRBD2 matches at 8 bases. The CDR3 has 16 amino acids. The germline CDR1 and CDR2 sequences are LNHDA and SQIVND (reference sequence). V was clipped by 2 bases and J by 2 bases; unmatched bases: 8. Together with reference TRBV19 and TRBJ2-7, the CDR3 gives the full variable domain: DGGITQSPKYLFRKEGQNVTLSCEQNLNHDAMYWYRQDPGQGLRLIYYSQIVNDFQKGDIAEGYSVSREKKESFPLTVTSAQKNPTAFYLCASSIKSGGSAYEQYFGPGTRLTVT.

This sequence joins TRBV6-5 and TRBJ1-1, with TRBD1 matching over 7 bases. With V trimmed by 4 bases and J by 5 bases, 4 bases remained unmatched. CDR1 MNHEY and CDR2 SVGAGI come from the germline V gene. The CDR3 length is 13 residues. This CDR3 is CASSLNRGTEAFF. CDR3 nucleotide sequence: TGTGCCAGCAGTTTAAACAGGGGTACTGAAGCTTTCTTT.